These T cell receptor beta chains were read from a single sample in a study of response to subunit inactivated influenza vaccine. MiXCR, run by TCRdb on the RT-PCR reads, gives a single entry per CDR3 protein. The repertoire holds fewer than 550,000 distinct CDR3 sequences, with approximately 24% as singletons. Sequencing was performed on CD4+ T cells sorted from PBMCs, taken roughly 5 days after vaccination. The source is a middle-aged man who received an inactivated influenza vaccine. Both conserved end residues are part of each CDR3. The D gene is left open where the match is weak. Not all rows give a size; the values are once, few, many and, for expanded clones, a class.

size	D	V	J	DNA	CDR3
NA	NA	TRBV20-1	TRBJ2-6	TGCAGTGCTAGACGGGCTGGGGCCAACGTCCTGACTTTC	CSARRAGANVLTF
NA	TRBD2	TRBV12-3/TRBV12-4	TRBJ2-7	TGTGCCAGCAGCCTCCGGACTAGCGGGGGCCCGATGGGGTCCTACGAGCAGTACTTC	CASSLRTSGGPMGSYEQYF
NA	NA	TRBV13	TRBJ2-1	TGTGCCAGCAGCTTAGTGACGGGGGACACCTCCTACAATGAGCAGTTCTTC	CASSLVTGDTSYNEQFF
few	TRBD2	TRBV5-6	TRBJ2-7	TGTGCCAGCAGCTTGGCTAGCGGGAGGGCCTTTTGGTCGGTCCGCGAGCAGTACTTC	CASSLASGRAFWSVREQYF
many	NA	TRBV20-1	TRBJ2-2	TGCAGTGCTAGAGGGGGCGTTGTTGCCGGGGAGCTGTTTTTT	CSARGGVVAGELFF
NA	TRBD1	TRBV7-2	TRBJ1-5	TGTGCCAGCAGCTTAGGACAGGGGCAGCCCCAGCATTTT	CASSLGQGQPQHF
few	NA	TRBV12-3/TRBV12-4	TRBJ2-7	TGTGCCAGCAGTTTGCGCCAGCTCTACGAGCAGTACTTC	CASSLRQLYEQYF
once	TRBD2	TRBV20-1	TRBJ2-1	TGCAGTGCTAGAGGGACTAGCGGGGGTTCCAATGAGCAGTTCTTC	CSARGTSGGSNEQFF
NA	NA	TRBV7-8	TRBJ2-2	TGTGCCAGCAGCTTAGGGCGACCACCACAGAACACCGGGGAGCTGTTTTTT	CASSLGRPPQNTGELFF
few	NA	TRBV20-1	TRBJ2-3	TGCAGAGCTGGAGGGCCCGGCACAGATACGCAGTATTTT	CRAGGPGTDTQYF
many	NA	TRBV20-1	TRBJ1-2	TGCAGTGCCCGGGCGTTTGGGGGCTACACCTTC	CSARAFGGYTF
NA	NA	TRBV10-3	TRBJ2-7	TGTGCCATCAGTGAGACAGGTACCTACGAGCAGTACTTC	CAISETGTYEQYF